This TCR beta chain came from a study of blood T cell repertoires in COVID-19. This CDR3 is 15 amino acids long. The ends were cut back, 0 bases at V and 5 bases at J, with 13 bases in the middle. Germline CDR1 is LGHNA and CDR2 is YSLEER. Per the authors' pipeline: Estimates of nucleated cell counts were drawn from the amplification of reference gene primers. Here immunoSEQ multiplex PCR was the method, and the copy in TCRdb shows in-frame clones only, minus some. D and trimming were read from the DNA, whereas the V and J calls and clone size are those reported in that table. The data contain around 220,000 clones, around 89% of them singletons.

The specimen was PBMCs or T cells enriched from blood (not recorded which). V gene TRBV4-3 combines with J gene TRBJ2-5; the D gene is possibly TRBD2 (6 bases). This receptor was taken from a young man who had been exposed to COVID-19. CDR3 residues: CASSQDFGGRETQYF. CDR3 in DNA: TGCGCCAGCAGCCAAGATTTTGGAGGGAGGGAGACCCAGTACTTC.